These 14 T cell receptor beta chains share one sample of origin, sequenced in a study of CD8+ T cells in alopecia areata (dated 2018 in TCRdb). The library was prepared using the immunoSEQ multiplex PCR assay. For TCR sequencing, RNA was extracted from every sample and reverse transcribed into cDNA to serve as template. Not all clones reach the TCRdb copy of this immuneACCESS table, which keeps in-frame sequences only. Checked studies attribute under half of the gap to unresolved V genes and leave the rest unexplained. The sample yields about 30,000 clones; approximately 60% were counted once. Over 15% of the sample belongs to the ten largest clones. The sample comprised NKG2D-high CD8+ T cells sorted from blood. What this sample's cell subset or site label stands for: sorted CD8+ NKG2D-high blood T cells. Receptors originate from a human donor with alopecia areata.

This clone was observed a few times. The chain employs TRBV6-5 and TRBJ2-6, with a tentative D call TRBD2 (5 bases). From germline, CDR1 is MNHEY and CDR2 SVGAGI. With 5 bases removed from V and 2 bases from J, the gap between germline ends came to 10 bases. The CDR3 loop spans 15 amino acids. This chain's CDR3 is CASSADFPGANVLTF. The CDR3 DNA reads TGTGCCAGCAGTGCGGACTTTCCTGGGGCCAACGTCCTGACTTTC.

This clone is medium-sized (0.01 to 0.1%) in the sample. The rearrangement uses TRBV2 and TRBJ2-1; 7 bases line up with TRBD2. The CDR3 loop spans 14 amino acids. Germline V gene sequence: CDR1 SNHLY, CDR2 FYNNEI. With V trimmed by 7 bases and J by 3 bases, 6 bases remained unmatched. The CDR3 sequence: CASTYWTSYNEQFF. DNA of the CDR3: TGTGCCAGCACTTATTGGACTAGCTACAATGAGCAGTTCTTC.

V is TRBV5-1 and J is TRBJ2-1; 7 bases are a match to TRBD2. Germline V CDR1 and CDR2: SGHRS, YFSETQ. The CDR3 has 13 residues. J gave up 8 bases and V 5 bases, and 7 bases lay outside the gene matches. CDR3: CASRRAGRDEQFF. In DNA, the CDR3 is TGCGCCAGCAGAAGAGCGGGACGTGATGAGCAGTTCTTC.

This clone was counted a few times. This chain connects TRBV29-1 to TRBJ2-7, with D unclear. The CDR3 has 15 amino acids. CDR1 is SQVTM and CDR2 is ANQGSEA in the germline V gene. Trimming shortened V by 6 bases and J by 3 bases, and 21 bases separated the two germline ends. This CDR3 is CSVDAYGQENYEQYF. CDR3 nucleotides: TGCAGCGTCGACGCTTATGGGCAGGAAAACTACGAGCAGTACTTC.

A single count supports this clone. The chain combines TRBV7-9 with TRBJ2-1; 9 bases are shared with TRBD1. Germline-derived CDR1 and CDR2 are SEHNR and FQNEAQ (reference sequence). The CDR3 extends over 15 amino acids. The junction had 8 bases not matched to a gene; V was cut back by 3 bases and J by 8 bases. In DNA, the CDR3 is TGTGCCAGCAGCTTCCGGGACAGGGACAGCGATGAGCAGTTCTTC. It yields the protein CASSFRDRDSDEQFF.

This sequence joins TRBV12-5 and TRBJ2-1; D possibly corresponds to TRBD2 (7 bases). The CDR3 totals 14 residues. Per germline, CDR1 LGHNT and CDR2 FRNRAP. Trimming pared 7 bases from V and 6 bases from J, leaving 16 bases between. CDR3 bases: TGTGCTAGTGCCCTTGGGGGGGCTGGCAATGAGCAGTTCTTC. As protein: CASALGGAGNEQFF.

V and J are TRBV19 and TRBJ1-2, with TRBD1 matching 7 bases. V dropped 5 bases and J dropped 6; count of bases not matched to a gene: 9. The CDR3 is 14 amino acids. Looked up from germline, CDR1 is LNHDA and CDR2 is SQIVND (reference sequence). CDR3 loop: CASSSYGTVDGYTF. The CDR3 DNA is TGTGCCAGTAGTTCATACGGGACAGTCGATGGCTACACCTTC.

V is TRBV7-6 and J is TRBJ2-1; 12 bases match TRBD2. CDR1 is SGHVS, CDR2 FNYEAQ, per germline. J gave up 2 bases and V 1 base, and 12 bases lay outside the gene matches. The CDR3 runs 20 residues. The CDR3 DNA reads as TGTGCCAGCAGCTTAGAGCGAGGGACTAGCGGGTTGGGGACCTACAATGAGCAGTTCTTC. Translating it yields CASSLERGTSGLGTYNEQFF. The variable domain in full, completed from reference TRBV7-6 and TRBJ2-1, reads GAGVSQSPRYKVTKRGQDVALRCDPISGHVSLYWYRQALGQGPEFLTYFNYEAQQDKSGLPNDRFSAERPEGSISTLTIQRTEQRDSAMYRCASSLERGTSGLGTYNEQFFGPGTRLTVL.

In its sample, this clone was seen a few times. V gene TRBV29-1 combines with J gene TRBJ2-1; TRBD2 might be the D (6 bases). The CDR3 is made up of 15 amino acids. Trimming pared 6 bases from V and 0 bases from J, leaving 15 bases between. Germline CDR1 and CDR2: SQVTM and ANQGSEA. This CDR3 reads CSVLGRRPSYNEQFF. CDR3 nucleotide sequence: TGCAGCGTGCTGGGGAGGAGGCCCTCCTACAATGAGCAGTTCTTC.

V and J are TRBV4-1 and TRBJ2-1, with 7 bases lining up with TRBD2. This CDR3 comprises 17 residues. CDR1 is MGHRA and CDR2 is YSYEKL in the germline V gene. The V and J ends lost 4 bases and 8 bases, in that order; junction bases with no gene match: 17. The CDR3 protein is CASSLTPPSGNQDEQFF. In DNA, the CDR3 is TGCGCCAGCAGCCTAACGCCGCCCAGCGGGAATCAGGATGAGCAGTTCTTC.

The chain links TRBV7-2 to TRBJ1-3, with D perhaps TRBD1 (6 bases). This CDR3 has 15 residues. Germline loops: CDR1 SGHTA, CDR2 FQGNSA. Deletions cut 1 base from V and 0 bases from J, with 7 bases between. The CDR3 loop reads CASSLGQVSGNTIYF. Here the CDR3 DNA reads TGTGCCAGCAGCTTAGGACAGGTCTCTGGAAACACCATATATTTT.

The chain recombines TRBV12-5 with TRBJ2-7; the match to TRBD2 covers 11 bases. This CDR3 has 16 amino acids. The trim removed 2 bases at V and 4 bases at J, leaving 7 bases unmatched. From germline, CDR1 is LGHNT and CDR2 FRNRAP. This CDR3 is CASGLSLTSGVYEQYF. Here the CDR3 DNA reads TGTGCTAGTGGTTTGAGTTTGACTAGCGGGGTTTACGAGCAGTACTTC.

The V and J genes are TRBV2 and TRBJ2-3, with unresolved D. The CDR3 loop spans 14 amino acids. V shed 4 bases and J shed 1 base, with 9 bases lying between them. Per germline, CDR1 SNHLY and CDR2 FYNNEI. For the CDR3, the DNA is TGTGCCAGCAGTGTTCTCCCAGGCACAGATACGCAGTATTTT. Its protein is CASSVLPGTDTQYF.

The chain combines TRBV19 with TRBJ2-7, with 7 bases lining up with TRBD2. With 6 bases clipped from V and 0 bases from J, the junction kept 8 bases outside the gene matches. Per germline, CDR1 LNHDA and CDR2 SQIVND (reference sequence). The CDR3 extends over 15 amino acids. The CDR3 DNA reads TGTGCCAGTAGCTACCGGGACTACTCCTCCTACGAGCAGTACTTC. It encodes CASSYRDYSSYEQYF.